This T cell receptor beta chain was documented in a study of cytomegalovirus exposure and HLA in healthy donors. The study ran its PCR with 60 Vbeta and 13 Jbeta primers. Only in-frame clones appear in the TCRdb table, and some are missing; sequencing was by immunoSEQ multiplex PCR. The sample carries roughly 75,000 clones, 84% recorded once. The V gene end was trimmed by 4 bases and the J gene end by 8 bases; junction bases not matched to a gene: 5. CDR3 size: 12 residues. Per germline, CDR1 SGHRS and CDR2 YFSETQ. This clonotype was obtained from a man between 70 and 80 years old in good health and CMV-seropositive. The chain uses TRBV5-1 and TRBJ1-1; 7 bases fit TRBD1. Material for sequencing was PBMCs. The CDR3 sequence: CASSQDRSEAFF. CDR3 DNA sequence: TGCGCCAGCAGCCAGGACAGGTCGGAAGCTTTCTTT.